This TCR beta chain was obtained from a study of PD-1 blockade in classical Hodgkin lymphoma. Study summary: Patients were administered nivolumab (3 mg/kg intravenously) every 2 weeks. Findings and limits, study-wide: Newly diagnosed and completely responding patients shared comparable baseline diversity. Factors driving the repertoire differences, possibly disease activity or prior therapy, remain undefined.

Germline V gene data show CDR1 as SGDLS and CDR2 as YYNGEE. This CDR3 comprises 13 residues. Trimming shortened V by 3 bases and J by 7 bases, and 8 bases separated the two germline ends. Time point described: cycle 4 day 1 (C4D1), after six to seven weeks of nivolumab. With no exception, relapse followed autologous stem cell transplantation in all patients, and brentuximab vedotin exposure varied. Thawed PBMCs were subjected to magnetic negative selection, which yielded isolated CD8+ T cells. Profiling relied on immunoSEQ multiplex PCR, and the TCRdb table lists in-frame clones only, not all of them. The sample holds some 8,000 clones, 82% seen once. With respect to this clone: Its specificity is not known.

The source is a human donor with classical Hodgkin lymphoma. Source: CD8+ T cells from blood, taken before the fourth cycle of nivolumab. The chain combines TRBV9 with TRBJ1-6, with no clear D. The CDR3, as DNA: TGTGCCAGCAGCGCATACGGGAATTCACCCCTCCACTTT. It specifies CASSAYGNSPLHF.